The TCR beta chain under discussion was sequenced for a study of beta chain features in type 1 diabetes. Per germline, CDR1 MGHRA and CDR2 YSYEKL. This CDR3 has 14 amino acids. Trimming stripped 3 bases from V and 6 bases from J, with 14 bases between. Expressed TCRB transcripts were sequenced after all isolated RNA was converted to cDNA. TCRdb keeps only in-frame clones here, not all; method: immunoSEQ multiplex PCR. The sample lists around 500,000 clones; around 10% were seen once. This receptor was identified in a woman aged 18-29 years in good health. The gene calls are TRBV4-1 and TRBJ1-2; tentatively, D is TRBD1 (6 bases). The sequenced sample was naive CD4+ T cells from blood. CDR3 amino acids: CASSQGGHQDGYTF. CDR3 in DNA: TGCGCCAGCAGCCAGGGGGGCCACCAGGATGGCTACACCTTC.